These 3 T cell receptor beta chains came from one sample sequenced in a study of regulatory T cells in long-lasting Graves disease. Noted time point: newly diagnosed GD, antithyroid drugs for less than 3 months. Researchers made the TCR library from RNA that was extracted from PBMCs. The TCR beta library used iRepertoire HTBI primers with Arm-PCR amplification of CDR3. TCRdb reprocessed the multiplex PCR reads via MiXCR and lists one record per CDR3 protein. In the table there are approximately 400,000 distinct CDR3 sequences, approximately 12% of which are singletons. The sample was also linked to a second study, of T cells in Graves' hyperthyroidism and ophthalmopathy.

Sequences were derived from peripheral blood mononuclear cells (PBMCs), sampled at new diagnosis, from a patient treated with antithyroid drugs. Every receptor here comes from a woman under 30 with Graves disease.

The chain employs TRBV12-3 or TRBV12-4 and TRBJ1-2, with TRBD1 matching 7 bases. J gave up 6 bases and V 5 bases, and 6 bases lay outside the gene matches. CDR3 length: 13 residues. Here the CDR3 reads CASSLDTGDGYTF. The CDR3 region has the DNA TGTGCCAGCAGTCTTGATACAGGGGATGGCTACACCTTC.

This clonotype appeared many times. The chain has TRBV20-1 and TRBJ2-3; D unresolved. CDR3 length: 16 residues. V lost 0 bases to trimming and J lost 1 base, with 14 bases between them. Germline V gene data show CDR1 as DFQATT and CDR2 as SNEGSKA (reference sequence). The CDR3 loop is CSARDPGAAGTDTQYF. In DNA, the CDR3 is TGCAGTGCTAGAGATCCGGGCGCGGCTGGCACAGATACGCAGTATTTT.

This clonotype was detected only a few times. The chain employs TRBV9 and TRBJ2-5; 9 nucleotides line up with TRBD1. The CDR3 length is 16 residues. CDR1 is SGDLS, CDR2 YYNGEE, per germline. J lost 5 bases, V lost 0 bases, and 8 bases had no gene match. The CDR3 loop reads CASSVAGTGRRETQYF. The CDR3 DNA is TGTGCCAGCAGCGTAGCAGGGACAGGGCGACGGGAGACCCAGTACTTC.